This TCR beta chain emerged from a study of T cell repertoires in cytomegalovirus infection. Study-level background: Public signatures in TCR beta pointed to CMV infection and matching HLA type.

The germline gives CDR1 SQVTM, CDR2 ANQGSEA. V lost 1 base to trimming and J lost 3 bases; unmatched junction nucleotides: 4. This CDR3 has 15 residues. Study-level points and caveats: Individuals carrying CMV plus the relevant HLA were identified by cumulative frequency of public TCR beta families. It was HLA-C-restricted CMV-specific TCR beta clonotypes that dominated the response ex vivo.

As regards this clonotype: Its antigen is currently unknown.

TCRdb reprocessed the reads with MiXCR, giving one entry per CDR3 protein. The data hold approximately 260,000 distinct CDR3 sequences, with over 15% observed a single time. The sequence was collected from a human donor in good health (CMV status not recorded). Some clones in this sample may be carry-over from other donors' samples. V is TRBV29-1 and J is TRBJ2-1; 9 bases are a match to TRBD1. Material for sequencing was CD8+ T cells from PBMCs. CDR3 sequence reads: CSVEVGQGFYNEQFF. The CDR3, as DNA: TGCAGCGTTGAAGTGGGACAGGGTTTCTACAATGAGCAGTTCTTC.